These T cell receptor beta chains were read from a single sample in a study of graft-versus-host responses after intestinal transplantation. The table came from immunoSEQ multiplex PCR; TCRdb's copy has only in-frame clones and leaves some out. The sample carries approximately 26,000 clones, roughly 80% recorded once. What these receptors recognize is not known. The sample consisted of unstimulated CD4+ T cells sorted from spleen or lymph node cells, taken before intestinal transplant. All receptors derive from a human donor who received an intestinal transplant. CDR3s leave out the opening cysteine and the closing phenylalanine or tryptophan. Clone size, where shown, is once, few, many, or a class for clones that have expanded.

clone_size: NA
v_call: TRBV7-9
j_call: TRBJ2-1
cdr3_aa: ASRRLAGANYNEQF

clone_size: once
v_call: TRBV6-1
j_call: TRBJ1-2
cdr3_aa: ASSERGGAYGYT

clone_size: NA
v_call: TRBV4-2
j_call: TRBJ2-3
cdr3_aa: ASSREGGVRTDTQY

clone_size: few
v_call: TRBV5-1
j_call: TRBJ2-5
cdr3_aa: ASSLEETQY

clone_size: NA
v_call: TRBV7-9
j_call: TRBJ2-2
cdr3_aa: ASSLTSTGELF

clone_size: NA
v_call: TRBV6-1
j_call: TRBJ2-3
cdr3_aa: ASSEIAYTQY

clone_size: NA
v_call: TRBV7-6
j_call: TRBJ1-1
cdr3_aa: ASSPQTANTEAF

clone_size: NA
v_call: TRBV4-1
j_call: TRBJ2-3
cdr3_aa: ASSQVAGADTQY

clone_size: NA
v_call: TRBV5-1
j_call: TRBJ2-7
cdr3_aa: ASSDGGGWEQY

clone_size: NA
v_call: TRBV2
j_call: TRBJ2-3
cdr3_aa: ASSYGGRGTDTQY

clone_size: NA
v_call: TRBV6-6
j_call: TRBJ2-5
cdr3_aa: ASSYSGGETQY

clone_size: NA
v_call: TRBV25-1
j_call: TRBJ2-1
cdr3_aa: ASSPGAGTGYNEQF

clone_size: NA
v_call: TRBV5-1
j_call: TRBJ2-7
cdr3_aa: ASSLEGAISEQY

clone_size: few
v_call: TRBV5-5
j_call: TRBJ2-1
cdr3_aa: ASSRDNNEQF

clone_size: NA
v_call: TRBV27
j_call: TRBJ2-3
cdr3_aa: ASSLQARSTYTQY

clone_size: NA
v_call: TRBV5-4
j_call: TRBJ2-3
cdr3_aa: ASSGTSGGYTDTQY

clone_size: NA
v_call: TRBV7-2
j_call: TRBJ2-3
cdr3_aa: ASSLAISMRDTQY

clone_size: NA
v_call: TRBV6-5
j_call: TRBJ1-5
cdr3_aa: ASRNTRDQPQH

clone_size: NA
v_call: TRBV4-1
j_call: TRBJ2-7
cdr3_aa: ASSQGLAGDSYEQY

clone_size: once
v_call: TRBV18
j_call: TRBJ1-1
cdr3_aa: ASSLKENRNTEAF

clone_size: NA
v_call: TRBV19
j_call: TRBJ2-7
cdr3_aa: ASSARYPLTYEQY

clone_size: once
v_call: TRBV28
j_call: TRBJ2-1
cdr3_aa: ASSLEPSGYNEQF

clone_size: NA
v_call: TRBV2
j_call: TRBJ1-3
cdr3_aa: ASSSPRGNYGNTIY

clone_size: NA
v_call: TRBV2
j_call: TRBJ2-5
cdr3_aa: ASSEVGIQGETQY

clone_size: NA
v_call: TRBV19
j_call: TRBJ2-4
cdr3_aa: ASSISGGLAKNIQY

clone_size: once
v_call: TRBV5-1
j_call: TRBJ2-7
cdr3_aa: ASSLGAGPGYEQY

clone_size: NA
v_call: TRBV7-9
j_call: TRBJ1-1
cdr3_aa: ASSSGTVNTEAF

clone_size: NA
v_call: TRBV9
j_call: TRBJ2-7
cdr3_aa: ASSVDGLAGGEQY

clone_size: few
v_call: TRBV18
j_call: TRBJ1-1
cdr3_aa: ASSPFGSNTEAF

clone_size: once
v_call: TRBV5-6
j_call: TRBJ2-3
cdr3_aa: ASSNPSGGGTDTQY

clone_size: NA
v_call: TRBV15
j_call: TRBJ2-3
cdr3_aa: ATSTSGRKGASTDTQY

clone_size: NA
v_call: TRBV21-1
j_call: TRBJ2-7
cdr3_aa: ASSKVPHRDSSYEQY

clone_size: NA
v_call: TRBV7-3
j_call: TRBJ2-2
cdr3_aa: ASSLKASGGTGELF

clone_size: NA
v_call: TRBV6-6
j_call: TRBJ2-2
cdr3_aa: ASQVSTGELF

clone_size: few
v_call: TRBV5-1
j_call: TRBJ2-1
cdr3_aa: ASRSSGGGHEQF

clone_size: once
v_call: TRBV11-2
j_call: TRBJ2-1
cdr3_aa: ASSLVFGGGASYNEQF

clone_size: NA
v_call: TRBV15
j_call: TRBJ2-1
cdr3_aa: ATSRAAGYNEQF

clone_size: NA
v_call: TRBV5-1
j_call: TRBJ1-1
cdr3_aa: ASSLGRANTEAF

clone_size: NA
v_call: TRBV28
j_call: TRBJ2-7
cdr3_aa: ASRRPGFSYEQY

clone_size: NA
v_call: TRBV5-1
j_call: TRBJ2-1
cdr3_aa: ASSTGLAGGKSYNEQF

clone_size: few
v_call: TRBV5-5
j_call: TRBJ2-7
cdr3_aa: ASSAAGPYEQY

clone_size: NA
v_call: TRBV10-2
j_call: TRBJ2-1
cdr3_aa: ASSGGGYEQF